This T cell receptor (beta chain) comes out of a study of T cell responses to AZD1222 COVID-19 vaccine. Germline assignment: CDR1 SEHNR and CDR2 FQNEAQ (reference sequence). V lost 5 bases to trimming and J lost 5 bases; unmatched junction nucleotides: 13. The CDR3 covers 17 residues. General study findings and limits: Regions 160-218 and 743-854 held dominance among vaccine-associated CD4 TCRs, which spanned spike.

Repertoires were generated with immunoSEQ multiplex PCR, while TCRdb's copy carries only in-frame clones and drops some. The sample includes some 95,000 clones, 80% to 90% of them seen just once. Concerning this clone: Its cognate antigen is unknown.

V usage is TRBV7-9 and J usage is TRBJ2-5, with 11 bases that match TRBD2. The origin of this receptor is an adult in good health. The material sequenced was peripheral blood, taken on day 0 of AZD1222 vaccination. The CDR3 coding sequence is TGTGCCAGCAGCCCTCGGACTAGCGGGTCCGATTGGGAGACCCAGTACTTC. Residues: CASSPRTSGSDWETQYF. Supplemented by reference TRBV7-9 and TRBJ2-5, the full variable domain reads DTGVSQNPRHKITKRGQNVTFRCDPISEHNRLYWYRQTLGQGPEFLTYFQNEAQLEKSRLLSDRFSAERPKGSFSTLEIQRTEQGDSAMYLCASSPRTSGSDWETQYFGPGTRLLVL.